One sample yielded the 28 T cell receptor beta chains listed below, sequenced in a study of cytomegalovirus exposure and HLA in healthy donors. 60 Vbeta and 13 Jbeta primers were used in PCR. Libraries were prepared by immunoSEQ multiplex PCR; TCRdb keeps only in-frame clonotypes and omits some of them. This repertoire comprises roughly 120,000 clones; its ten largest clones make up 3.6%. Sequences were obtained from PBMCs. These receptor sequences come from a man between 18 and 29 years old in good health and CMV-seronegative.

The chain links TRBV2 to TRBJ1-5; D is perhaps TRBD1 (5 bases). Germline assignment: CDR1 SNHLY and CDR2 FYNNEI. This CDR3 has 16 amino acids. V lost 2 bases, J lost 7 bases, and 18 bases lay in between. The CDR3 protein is CASSELGSGVTQPQHF. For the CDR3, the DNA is TGTGCCAGCAGTGAATTGGGGTCGGGGGTCACCCAGCCCCAGCATTTT. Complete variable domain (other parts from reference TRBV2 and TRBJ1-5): EPEVTQTPSHQVTQMGQEVILRCVPISNHLYFYWYRQILGQKVEFLVSFYNNEISEKSEIFDDQFSVERPDGSNFTLKIRSTKLEDSAMYFCASSELGSGVTQPQHFGDGTRLSIL.

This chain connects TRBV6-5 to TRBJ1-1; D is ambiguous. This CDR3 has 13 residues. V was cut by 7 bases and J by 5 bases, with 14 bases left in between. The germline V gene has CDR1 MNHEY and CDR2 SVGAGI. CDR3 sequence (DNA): TGTGCCAGCAACGGAGCGACGGGGACTGAAGCTTTCTTT. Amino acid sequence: CASNGATGTEAFF.

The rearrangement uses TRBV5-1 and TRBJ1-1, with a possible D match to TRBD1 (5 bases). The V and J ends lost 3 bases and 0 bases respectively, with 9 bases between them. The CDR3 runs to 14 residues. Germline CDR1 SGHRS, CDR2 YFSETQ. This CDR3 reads CASSSQGMNTEAFF. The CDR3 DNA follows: TGCGCCAGCAGCTCTCAGGGAATGAACACTGAAGCTTTCTTT.

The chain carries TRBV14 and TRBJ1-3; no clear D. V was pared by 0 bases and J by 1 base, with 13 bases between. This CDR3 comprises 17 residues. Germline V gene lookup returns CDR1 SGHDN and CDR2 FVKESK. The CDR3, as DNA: TGTGCCAGCAGCCAAGATAGTTACGCCGATTCTGGAAACACCATATATTTT. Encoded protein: CASSQDSYADSGNTIYF.

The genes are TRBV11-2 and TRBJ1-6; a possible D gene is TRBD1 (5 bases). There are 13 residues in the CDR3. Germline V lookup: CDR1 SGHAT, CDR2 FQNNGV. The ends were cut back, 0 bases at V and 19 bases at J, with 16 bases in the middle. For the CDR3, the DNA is TGTGCCAGCAGCTTAGAGACCCTACAGGTATGGCACTTT. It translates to CASSLETLQVWHF.

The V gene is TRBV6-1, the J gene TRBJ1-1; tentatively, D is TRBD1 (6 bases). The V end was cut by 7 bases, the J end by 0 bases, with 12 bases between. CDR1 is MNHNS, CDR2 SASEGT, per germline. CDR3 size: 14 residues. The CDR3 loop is CASTGQLMNTEAFF. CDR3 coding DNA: TGTGCCAGCACCGGACAGCTCATGAACACTGAAGCTTTCTTT.

This CDR3 is CASSGAGGPYNEQFF. CDR3 coding DNA: TGTGCCAGCAGTGGGGCGGGAGGGCCCTACAATGAGCAGTTCTTC. The rearrangement links TRBV2 to TRBJ2-1; 9 bases map to TRBD2. Trimming at V came to 4 bases and at J to 2 bases, leaving 3 bases not matched to a gene. This CDR3 is built from 15 residues. The germline gives CDR1 SNHLY, CDR2 FYNNEI. Combining the CDR3 with reference TRBV2 and TRBJ2-1 gives the whole variable domain EPEVTQTPSHQVTQMGQEVILRCVPISNHLYFYWYRQILGQKVEFLVSFYNNEISEKSEIFDDQFSVERPDGSNFTLKIRSTKLEDSAMYFCASSGAGGPYNEQFFGPGTRLTVL.

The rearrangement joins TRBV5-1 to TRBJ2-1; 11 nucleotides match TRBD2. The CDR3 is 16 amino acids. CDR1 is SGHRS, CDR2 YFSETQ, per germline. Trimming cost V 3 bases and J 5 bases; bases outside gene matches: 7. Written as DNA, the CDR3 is TGCGCCAGCAGCTGGGTTAGCGGGAGGGGAGACAATGAGCAGTTCTTC. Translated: CASSWVSGRGDNEQFF.

This CDR3 reads CASSLYGLPYEQYF. The CDR3 DNA is TGTGCCAGCAGCTTATACGGGTTACCCTACGAGCAGTACTTC. The V call is TRBV7-2, the J call TRBJ2-5, with no clear D. The J call may be mistaken, given a closer DNA end match to TRBJ2-7. This CDR3 spans 14 amino acids. Germline assignment: CDR1 SGHTA and CDR2 FQGNSA.

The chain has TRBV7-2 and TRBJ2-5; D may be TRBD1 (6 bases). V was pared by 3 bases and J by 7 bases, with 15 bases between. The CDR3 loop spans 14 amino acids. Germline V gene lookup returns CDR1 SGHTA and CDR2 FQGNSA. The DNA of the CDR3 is TGTGCCAGCAGCTTCTGGGGGCGGCTGGGGACCCAGTACTTC. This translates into CASSFWGRLGTQYF. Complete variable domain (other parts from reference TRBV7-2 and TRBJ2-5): GAGVSQSPSNKVTEKGKDVELRCDPISGHTALYWYRQSLGQGLEFLIYFQGNSAPDKSGLPSDRFSAERTGGSVSTLTIQRTQQEDSAVYLCASSFWGRLGTQYFGPGTRLLVL.

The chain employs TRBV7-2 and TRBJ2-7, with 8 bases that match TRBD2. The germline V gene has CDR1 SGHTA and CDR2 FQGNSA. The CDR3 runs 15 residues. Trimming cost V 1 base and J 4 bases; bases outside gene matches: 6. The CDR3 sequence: CASSLVSGGPYEQYF. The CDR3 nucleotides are TGTGCCAGCAGCTTAGTGTCGGGAGGGCCTTACGAGCAGTACTTC. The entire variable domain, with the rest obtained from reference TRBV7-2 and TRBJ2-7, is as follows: GAGVSQSPSNKVTEKGKDVELRCDPISGHTALYWYRQSLGQGLEFLIYFQGNSAPDKSGLPSDRFSAERTGGSVSTLTIQRTQQEDSAVYLCASSLVSGGPYEQYFGPGTRLTVT.

CDR3 loop: CSVEEGPSTDTQYF. CDR3 DNA sequence: TGCAGCGTTGAAGAGGGCCCAAGCACAGATACGCAGTATTTT. The rearrangement links TRBV29-1 to TRBJ2-3, with unresolved D. Germline lookup yields CDR1 SQVTM and CDR2 ANQGSEA. The CDR3 extends over 14 amino acids. The V and J ends lost 0 bases and 0 bases respectively, with 7 bases between them.

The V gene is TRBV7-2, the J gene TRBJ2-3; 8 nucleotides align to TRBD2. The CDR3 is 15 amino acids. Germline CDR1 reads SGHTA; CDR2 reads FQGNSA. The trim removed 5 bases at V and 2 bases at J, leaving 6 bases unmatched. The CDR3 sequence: CASSLSGGPTDTQYF. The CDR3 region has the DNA TGTGCCAGCAGCCTAAGCGGGGGCCCCACAGATACGCAGTATTTT. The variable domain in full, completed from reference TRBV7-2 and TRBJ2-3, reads GAGVSQSPSNKVTEKGKDVELRCDPISGHTALYWYRQSLGQGLEFLIYFQGNSAPDKSGLPSDRFSAERTGGSVSTLTIQRTQQEDSAVYLCASSLSGGPTDTQYFGPGTRLTVL.

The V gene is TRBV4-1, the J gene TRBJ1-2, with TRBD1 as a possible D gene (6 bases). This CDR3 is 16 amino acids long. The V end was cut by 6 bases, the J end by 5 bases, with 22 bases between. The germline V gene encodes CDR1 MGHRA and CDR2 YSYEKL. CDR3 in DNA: TGCGCCAGCAGGATATCTCAGGGGCGGTCGCCTTATGGCTACACCTTC. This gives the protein CASRISQGRSPYGYTF.

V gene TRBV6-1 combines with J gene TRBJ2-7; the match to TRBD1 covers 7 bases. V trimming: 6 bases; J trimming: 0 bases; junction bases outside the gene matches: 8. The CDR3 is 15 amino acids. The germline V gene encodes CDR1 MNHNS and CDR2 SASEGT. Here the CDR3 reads CASRTATGSSYEQYF. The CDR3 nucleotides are TGTGCCAGCAGAACCGCGACAGGGAGCTCCTACGAGCAGTACTTC.

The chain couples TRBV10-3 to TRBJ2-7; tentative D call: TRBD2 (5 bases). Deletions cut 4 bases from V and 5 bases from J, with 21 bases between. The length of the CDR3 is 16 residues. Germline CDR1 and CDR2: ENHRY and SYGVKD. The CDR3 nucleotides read TGTGCCATCAGTGCCACAACCGGGTCCGTGAGGGACGAGCAGTACTTC. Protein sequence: CAISATTGSVRDEQYF.

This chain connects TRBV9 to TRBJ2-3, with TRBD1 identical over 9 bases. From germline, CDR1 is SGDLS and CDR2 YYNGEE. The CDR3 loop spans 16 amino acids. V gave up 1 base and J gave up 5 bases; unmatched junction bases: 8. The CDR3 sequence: CASSVIPRQGGDTQYF. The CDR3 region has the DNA TGTGCCAGCAGCGTAATACCCAGACAGGGGGGAGATACGCAGTATTTT.

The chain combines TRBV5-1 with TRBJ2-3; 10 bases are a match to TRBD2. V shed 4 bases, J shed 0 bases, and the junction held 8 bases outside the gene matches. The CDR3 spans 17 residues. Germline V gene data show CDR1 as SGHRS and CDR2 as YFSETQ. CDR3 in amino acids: CASSPVTSGKSTDTQYF. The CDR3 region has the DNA TGCGCCAGCAGCCCCGTTACTAGCGGGAAGAGCACAGATACGCAGTATTTT.

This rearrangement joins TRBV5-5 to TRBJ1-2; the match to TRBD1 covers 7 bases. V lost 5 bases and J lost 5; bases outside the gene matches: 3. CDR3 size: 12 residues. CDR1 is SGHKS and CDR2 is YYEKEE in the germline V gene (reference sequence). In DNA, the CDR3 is TGTGCCAGCAGGATGACAGGGTATGGCTACACCTTC. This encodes CASRMTGYGYTF. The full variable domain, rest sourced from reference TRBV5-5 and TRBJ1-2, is DAGVTQSPTHLIKTRGQQVTLRCSPISGHKSVSWYQQVLGQGPQFIFQYYEKEERGRGNFPDRFSARQFPNYSSELNVNALLLGDSALYLCASRMTGYGYTFGSGTRLTVV.

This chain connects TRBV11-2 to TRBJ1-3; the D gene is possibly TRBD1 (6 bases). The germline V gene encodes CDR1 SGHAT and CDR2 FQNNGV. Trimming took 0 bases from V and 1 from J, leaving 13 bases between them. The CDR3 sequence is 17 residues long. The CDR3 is CASSLDLKGGSGNTIYF. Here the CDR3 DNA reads TGTGCCAGCAGCTTAGATTTGAAGGGGGGGTCTGGAAACACCATATATTTT.

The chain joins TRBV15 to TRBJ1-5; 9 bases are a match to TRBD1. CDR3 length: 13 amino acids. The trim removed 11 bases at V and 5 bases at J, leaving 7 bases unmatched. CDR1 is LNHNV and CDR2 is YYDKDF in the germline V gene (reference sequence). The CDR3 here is CAAGTGTDQPQHF. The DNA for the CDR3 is TGTGCCGCCGGGACAGGGACCGATCAGCCCCAGCATTTT.

The CDR3 protein is CASRIIGDRGDYGYTF. The DNA of the CDR3 is TGTGCCAGCAGGATAATTGGTGACAGGGGGGACTATGGCTACACCTTC. The V call is TRBV27, the J call TRBJ1-2, with 9 bases lining up with TRBD1. CDR1 MNHEY and CDR2 SMNVEV come from the germline V gene (reference sequence). This CDR3 has 16 residues. J gave up 3 bases and V 6 bases, and 11 bases lay outside the gene matches.

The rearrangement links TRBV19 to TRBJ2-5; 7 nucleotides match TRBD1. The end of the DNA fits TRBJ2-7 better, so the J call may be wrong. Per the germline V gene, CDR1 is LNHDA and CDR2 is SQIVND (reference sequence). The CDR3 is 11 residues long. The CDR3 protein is CASGQDYEQYF. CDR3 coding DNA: TGTGCCAGTGGACAGGACTACGAGCAGTACTTC.

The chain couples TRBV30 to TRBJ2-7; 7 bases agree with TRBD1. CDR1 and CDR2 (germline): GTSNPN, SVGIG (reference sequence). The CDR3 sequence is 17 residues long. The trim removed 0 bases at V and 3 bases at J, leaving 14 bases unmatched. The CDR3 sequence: CAWSVGVGQGVYYEQYF. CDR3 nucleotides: TGTGCCTGGAGTGTAGGGGTGGGGCAGGGGGTATACTACGAGCAGTACTTC.

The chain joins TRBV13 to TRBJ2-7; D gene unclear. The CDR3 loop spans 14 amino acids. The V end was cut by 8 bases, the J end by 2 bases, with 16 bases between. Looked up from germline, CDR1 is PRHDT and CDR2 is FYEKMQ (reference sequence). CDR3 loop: CASSPSNEAYEQYF. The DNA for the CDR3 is TGTGCCAGCTCCCCGTCAAATGAGGCCTACGAGCAGTACTTC. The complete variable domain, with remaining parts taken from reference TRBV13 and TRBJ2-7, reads AAGVIQSPRHLIKEKRETATLKCYPIPRHDTVYWYQQGPGQDPQFLISFYEKMQSDKGSIPDRFSAQQFSDYHSELNMSSLELGDSALYFCASSPSNEAYEQYFGPGTRLTVT.

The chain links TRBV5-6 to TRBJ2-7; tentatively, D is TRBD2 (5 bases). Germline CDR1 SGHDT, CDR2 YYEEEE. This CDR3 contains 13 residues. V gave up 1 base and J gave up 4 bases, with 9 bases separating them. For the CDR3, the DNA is TGTGCCAGCAGCTTGCCGGGGTTATACGAGCAGTACTTC. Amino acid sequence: CASSLPGLYEQYF.

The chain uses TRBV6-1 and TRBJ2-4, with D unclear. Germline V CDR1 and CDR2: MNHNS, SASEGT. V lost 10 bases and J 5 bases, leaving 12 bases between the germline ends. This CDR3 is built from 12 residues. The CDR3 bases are TGTGCCATAAAAACGGAGCAAAACATTCAGTACTTC. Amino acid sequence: CAIKTEQNIQYF.

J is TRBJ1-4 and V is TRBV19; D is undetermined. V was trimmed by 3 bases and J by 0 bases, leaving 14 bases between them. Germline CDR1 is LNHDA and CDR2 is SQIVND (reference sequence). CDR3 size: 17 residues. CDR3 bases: TGTGCCAGTAGTATGCTACAGAATTTTGCAACTAATGAAAAACTGTTTTTT. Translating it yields CASSMLQNFATNEKLFF.